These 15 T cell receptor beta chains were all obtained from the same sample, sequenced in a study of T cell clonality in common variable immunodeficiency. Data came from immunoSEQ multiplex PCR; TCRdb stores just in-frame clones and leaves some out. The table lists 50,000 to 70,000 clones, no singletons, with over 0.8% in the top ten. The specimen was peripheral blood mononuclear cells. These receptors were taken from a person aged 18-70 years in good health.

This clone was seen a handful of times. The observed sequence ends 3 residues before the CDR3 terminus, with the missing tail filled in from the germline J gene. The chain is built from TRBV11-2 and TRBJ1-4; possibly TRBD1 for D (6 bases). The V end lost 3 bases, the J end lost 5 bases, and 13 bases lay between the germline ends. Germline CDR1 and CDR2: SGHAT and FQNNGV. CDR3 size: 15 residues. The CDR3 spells CASSLYGQGNEKLFF. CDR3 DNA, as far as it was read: TGTGCCAGCAGCTTGTACGGCCAGGGGAATGAAAAA.

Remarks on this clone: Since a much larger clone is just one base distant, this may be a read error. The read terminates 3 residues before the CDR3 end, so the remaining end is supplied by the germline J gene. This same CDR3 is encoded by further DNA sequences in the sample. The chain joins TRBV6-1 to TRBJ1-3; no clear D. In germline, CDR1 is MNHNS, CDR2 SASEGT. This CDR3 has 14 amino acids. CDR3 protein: CASIEGFSGNTIYF. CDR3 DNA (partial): TGTGCCAGCATTGAGGGCTTCTCTGGAAACACA.

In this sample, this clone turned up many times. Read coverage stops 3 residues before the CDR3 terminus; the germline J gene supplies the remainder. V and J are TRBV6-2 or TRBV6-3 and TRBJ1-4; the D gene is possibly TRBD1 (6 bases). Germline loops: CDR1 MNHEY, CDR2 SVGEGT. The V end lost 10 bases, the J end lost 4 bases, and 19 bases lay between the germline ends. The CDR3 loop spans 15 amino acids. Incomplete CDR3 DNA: TGTGCCACGCAGACAGGCTTGCAGGGTAATGAAAAA. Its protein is CATQTGLQGNEK. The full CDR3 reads CATQTGLQGNEKLFF.

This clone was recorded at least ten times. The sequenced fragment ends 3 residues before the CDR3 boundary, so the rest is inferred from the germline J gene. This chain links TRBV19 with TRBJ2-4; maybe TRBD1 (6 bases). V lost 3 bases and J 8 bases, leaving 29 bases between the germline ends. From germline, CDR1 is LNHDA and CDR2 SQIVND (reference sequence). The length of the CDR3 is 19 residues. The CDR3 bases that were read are TGTGCCAGTAGTATCCCTCTCCAACAGGGAAAAACAGCCAAGGACATT. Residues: CASSIPLQQGKTAKDI. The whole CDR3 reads CASSIPLQQGKTAKDIQYF.

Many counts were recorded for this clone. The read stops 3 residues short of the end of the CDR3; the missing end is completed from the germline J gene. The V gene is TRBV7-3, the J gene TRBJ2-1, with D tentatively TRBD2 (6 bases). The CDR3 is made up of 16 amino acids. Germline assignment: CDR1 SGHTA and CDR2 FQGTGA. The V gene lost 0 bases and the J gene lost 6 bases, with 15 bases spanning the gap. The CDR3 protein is CASSLTTSLGGNEQFF. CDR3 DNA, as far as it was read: TGTGCCAGCAGCTTAACGACTAGTTTGGGGGGCAATGAG.

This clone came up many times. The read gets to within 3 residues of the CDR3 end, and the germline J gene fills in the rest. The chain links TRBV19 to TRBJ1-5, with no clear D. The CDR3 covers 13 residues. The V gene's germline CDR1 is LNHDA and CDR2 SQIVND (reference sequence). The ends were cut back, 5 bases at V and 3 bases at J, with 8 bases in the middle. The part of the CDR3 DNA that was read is TGTGCCAGTAGTCGTATACTCAATCAGCCC. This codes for CASSRILNQP. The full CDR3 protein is CASSRILNQPQHF.

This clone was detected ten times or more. The CDR3 loop is CASSPLSENYGYTF. The covered CDR3 bases are TGTGCCAGCTCACCACTCAGCGAAAACTATGGC. The chain employs TRBV18 and TRBJ1-2; D not certain. The read halts 3 residues ahead of the CDR3 end, with the missing end drawn from the germline J gene. CDR3 length: 14 residues. V lost 1 base to trimming and J lost 2 bases, with 8 bases between them. CDR1 is KGHSH, CDR2 LQKENI, per germline.

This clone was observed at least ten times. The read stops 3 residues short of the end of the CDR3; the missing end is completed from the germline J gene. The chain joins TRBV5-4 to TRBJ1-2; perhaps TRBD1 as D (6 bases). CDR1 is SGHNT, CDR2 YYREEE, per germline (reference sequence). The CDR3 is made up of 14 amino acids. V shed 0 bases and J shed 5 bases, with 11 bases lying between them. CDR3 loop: CASSLGRGAYGYTF. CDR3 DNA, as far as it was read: TGTGCCAGCAGCTTGGGGCGGGGGGCTTATGGC. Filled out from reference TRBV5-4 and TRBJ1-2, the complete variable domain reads ETGVTQSPTHLIKTRGQQVTLRCSSQSGHNTVSWYQQALGQGPQFIFQYYREEENGRGNFPPRFSGLQFPNYSSELNVNALELDDSALYLCASSLGRGAYGYTFGSGTRLTVV.

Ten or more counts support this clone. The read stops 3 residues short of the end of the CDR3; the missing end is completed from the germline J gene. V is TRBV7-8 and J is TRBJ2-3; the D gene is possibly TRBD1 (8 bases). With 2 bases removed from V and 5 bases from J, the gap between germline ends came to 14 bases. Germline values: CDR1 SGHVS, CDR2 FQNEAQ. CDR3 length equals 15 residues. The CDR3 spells CASSLTGGGRDTQYF. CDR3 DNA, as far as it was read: TGTGCCAGCAGCTTAACAGGGGGAGGGAGAGATACG.

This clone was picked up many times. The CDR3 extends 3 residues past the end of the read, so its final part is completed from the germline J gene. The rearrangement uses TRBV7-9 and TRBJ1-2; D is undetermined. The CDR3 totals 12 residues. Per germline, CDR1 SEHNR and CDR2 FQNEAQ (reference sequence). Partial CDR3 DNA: TGTGCCAGCAGCCCTTACAGCGGCGGC. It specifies CASSPYSGG. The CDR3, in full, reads CASSPYSGGYTF. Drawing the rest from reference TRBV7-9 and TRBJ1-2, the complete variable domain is DTGVSQNPRHKITKRGQNVTFRCDPISEHNRLYWYRQTLGQGPEFLTYFQNEAQLEKSRLLSDRFSAERPKGSFSTLEIQRTEQGDSAMYLCASSPYSGGYTFGSGTRLTVV.

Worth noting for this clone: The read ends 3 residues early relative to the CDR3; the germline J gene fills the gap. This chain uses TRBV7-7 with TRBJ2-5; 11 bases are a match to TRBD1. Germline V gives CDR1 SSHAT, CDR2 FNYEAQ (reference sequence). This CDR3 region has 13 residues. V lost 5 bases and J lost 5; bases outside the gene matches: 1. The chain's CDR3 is CASSRDRGETQYF. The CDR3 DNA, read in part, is TGTGCCAGCAGCAGGGACAGGGGGGAGACC.

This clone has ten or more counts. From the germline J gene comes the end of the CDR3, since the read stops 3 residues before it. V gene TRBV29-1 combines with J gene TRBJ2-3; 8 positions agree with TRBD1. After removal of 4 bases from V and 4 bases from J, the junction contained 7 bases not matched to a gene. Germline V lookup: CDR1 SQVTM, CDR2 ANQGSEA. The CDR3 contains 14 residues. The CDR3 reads CSVGRRTGSDTQYF. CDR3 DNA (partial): TGCAGCGTTGGAAGGCGGACAGGGTCAGATACG.

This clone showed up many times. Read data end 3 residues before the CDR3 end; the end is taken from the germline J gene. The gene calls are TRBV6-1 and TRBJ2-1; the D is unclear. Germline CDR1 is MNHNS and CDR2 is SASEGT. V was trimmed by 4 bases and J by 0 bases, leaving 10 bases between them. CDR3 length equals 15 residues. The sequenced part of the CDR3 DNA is TGTGCCAGCAGTGGGCCGTTATTCTCCTACAATGAG. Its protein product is CASSGPLFSYNE. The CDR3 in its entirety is CASSGPLFSYNEQFF.

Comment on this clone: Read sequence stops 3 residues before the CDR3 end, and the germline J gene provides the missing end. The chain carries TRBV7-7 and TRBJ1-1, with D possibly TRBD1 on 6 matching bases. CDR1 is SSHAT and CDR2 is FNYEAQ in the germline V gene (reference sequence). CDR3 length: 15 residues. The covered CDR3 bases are TGTGCCGGGGGGGCAGCCGGTCGTTCACCGGAGACC. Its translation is CAGGAAGRSPET. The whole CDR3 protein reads CAGGAAGRSPETAFF.

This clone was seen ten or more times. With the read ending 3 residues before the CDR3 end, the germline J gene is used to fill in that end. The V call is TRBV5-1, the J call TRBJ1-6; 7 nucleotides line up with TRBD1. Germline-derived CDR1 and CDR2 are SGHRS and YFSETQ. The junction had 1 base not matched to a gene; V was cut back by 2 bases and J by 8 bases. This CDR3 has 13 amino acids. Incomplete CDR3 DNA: TGCGCCAGCAGCTTAGACAGGGATTCACCC. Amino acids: CASSLDRDSP. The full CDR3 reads CASSLDRDSPLHF.